Each of the 5 T cell receptor beta chains below was sequenced from the same sample in a study of blood T cell repertoires in COVID-19. Assay used: immunoSEQ multiplex PCR; TCRdb lists only in-frame clones, some missing. The sample yields about 210,000 clones, 70% to 90% seen once. Sequenced material: PBMCs or T cells enriched from blood (not recorded which). All receptors come from a middle-aged man who had recovered from COVID-19.

This rearrangement joins TRBV4-2 to TRBJ2-3; D is possibly TRBD2 (6 bases). CDR3 size: 16 residues. V lost 3 bases to trimming and J lost 6 bases, with 19 bases between them. CDR1 is LGHNA and CDR2 is YNFKEQ in the germline V gene. The CDR3 loop is CASSQDVGGALDTQYF. The CDR3 nucleotides are TGTGCCAGCAGCCAGGACGTGGGGGGAGCTTTGGATACGCAGTATTTT.

The chain uses TRBV6-2 or TRBV6-3 and TRBJ2-7; tentatively, D is TRBD2 (5 bases). The CDR3 length is 14 residues. Trimming took 0 bases from V and 6 from J, leaving 12 bases between them. Germline V gives CDR1 MNHEY, CDR2 SVGEGT. CDR3: CASSYSVPRGEQYF. DNA for the CDR3: TGTGCCAGCAGTTACTCGGTCCCTCGGGGCGAGCAGTACTTC.

CDR3 loop: CASSPTEGQGETDTQYF. Here the CDR3 DNA reads TGTGCCAGCAGCCCAACCGAAGGACAGGGTGAAACAGATACGCAGTATTTT. The chain uses TRBV7-9 and TRBJ2-3; 8 nucleotides agree with TRBD1. V shed 5 bases, J shed 3 bases, and the junction held 13 bases outside the gene matches. The CDR3 runs to 17 residues. Germline V gives CDR1 SEHNR, CDR2 FQNEAQ (reference sequence).

V usage is TRBV9 and J usage is TRBJ2-1, with a tentative D call TRBD1 (6 bases). Germline V gene lookup returns CDR1 SGDLS and CDR2 YYNGEE. Trimming took off 5 bases at V and 0 bases at J, with 15 bases between the two ends. This CDR3 contains 16 residues. The CDR3 DNA is TGTGCCAGCAGACCAACAACAGGGAGCTCCTACAATGAGCAGTTCTTC. Residues: CASRPTTGSSYNEQFF.

The table lists this clone with a few counts. V is TRBV21-1 and J is TRBJ2-1; TRBD2 is the table's D call, not checked against the DNA. TRBV21-1 represents a pseudogene. The CDR3 extends over 16 amino acids. The DNA for the CDR3 is TGTGCCAGCAGCAGGTTAGCGGGAGGGATCTACAATGAGCAGTTCTTC. It is translated as CASSRLAGGIYNEQFF.